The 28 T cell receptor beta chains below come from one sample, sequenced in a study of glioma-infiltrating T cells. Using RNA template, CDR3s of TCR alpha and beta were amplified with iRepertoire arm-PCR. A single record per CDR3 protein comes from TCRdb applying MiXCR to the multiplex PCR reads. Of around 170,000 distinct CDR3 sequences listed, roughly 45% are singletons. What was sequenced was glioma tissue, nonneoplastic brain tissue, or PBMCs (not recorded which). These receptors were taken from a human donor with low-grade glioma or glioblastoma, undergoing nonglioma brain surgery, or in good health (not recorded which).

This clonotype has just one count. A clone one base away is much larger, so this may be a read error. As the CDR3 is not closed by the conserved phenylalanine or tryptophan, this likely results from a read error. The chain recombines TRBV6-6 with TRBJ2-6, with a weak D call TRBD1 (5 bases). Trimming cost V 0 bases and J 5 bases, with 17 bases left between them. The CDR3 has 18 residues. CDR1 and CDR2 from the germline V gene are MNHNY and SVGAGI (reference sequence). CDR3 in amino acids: CASSYSLQGVGRANVLTL. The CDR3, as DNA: TGTGCCAGCAGTTACTCGTTGCAGGGCGTGGGTAGGGCCAACGTCCTGACTTTA.

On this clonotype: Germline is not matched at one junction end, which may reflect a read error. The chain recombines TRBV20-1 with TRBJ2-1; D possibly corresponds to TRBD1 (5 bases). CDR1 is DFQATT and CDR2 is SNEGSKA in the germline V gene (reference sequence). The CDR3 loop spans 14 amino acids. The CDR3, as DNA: TGCAGTGCTAGACGACAGCGTGAATACAATGAGCAGTCCTTC. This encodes CSARRQREYNEQSF.

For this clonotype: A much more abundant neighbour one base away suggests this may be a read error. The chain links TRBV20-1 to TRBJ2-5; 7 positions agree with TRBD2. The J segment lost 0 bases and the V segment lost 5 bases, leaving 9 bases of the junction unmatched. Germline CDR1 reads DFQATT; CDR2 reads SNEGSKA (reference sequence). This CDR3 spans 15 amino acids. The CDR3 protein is CSAPPGLWDQETQYF. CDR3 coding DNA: TGCAGTGCTCCTCCGGGACTATGGGACCAAGAGACCCAGTACTTC.

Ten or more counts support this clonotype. The CDR3 coding sequence is TGTGCCAGCAGCTTAATCTCATTCGCCTCACCCCTCCACTTT. Protein product: CASSLISFASPLHF. The V and J genes are TRBV7-2 and TRBJ1-6; no definite D call. V gave up 2 bases and J gave up 10 bases, with 12 bases separating them. Looked up from germline, CDR1 is SGHTA and CDR2 is FQGNSA. The CDR3 is made up of 14 amino acids.

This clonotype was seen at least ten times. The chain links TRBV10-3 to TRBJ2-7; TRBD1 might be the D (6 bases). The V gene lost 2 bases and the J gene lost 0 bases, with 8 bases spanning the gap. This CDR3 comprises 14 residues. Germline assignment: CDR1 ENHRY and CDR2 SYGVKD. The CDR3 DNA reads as TGTGCCATCAGTGAGGACAGGAGCTCCTACGAGCAGTACTTC. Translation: CAISEDRSSYEQYF.

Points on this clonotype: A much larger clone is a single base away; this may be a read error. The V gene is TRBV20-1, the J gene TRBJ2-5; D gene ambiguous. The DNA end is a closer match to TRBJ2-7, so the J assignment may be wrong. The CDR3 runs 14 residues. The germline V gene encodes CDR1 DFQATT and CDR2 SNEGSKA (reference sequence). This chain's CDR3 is CSARHGDRWDEQYF. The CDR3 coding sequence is TGCAGTGCTAGACACGGTGACCGGTGGGACGAGCAGTACTTC.

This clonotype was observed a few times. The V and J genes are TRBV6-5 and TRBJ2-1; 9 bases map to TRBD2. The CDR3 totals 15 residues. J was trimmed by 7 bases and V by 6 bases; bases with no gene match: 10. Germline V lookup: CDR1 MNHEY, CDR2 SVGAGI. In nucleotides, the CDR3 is TGTGCCAGCAGGACGGGACTAGCTCTGCTGAATGAGCAGTTCTTC. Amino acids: CASRTGLALLNEQFF.

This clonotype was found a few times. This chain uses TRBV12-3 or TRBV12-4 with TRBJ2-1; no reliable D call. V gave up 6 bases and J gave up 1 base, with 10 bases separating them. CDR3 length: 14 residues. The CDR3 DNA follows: TGTGCCAGCAGCCTCACTGAGTCCTACAATGAGCAGTTCTTC. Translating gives CASSLTESYNEQFF.

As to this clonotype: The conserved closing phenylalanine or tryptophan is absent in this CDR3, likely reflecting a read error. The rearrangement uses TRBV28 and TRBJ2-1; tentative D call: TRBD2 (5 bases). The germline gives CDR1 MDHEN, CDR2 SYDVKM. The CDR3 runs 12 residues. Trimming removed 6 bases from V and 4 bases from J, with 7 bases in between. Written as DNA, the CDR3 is TGTGCCAGCAGGGGAGAGTACAATGAGCAGTTCCTC. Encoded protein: CASRGEYNEQFL.

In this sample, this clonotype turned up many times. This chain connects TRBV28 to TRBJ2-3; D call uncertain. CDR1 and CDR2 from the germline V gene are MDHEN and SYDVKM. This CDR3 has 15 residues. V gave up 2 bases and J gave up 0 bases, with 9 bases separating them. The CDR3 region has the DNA TGTGCCAGCAGTTTACCCGGGCCTAGCACAGATACGCAGTATTTT. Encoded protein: CASSLPGPSTDTQYF.

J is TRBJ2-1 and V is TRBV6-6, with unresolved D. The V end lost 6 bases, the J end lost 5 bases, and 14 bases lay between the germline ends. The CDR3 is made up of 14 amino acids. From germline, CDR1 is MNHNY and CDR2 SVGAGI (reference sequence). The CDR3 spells CASSSNRRNNEQFF. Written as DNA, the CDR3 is TGTGCCAGCAGCAGCAATAGACGGAACAATGAGCAGTTCTTC.

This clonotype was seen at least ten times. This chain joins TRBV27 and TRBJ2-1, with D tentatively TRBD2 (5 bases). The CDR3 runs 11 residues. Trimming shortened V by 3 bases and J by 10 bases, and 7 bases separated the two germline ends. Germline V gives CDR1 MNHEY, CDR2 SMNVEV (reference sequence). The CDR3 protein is CASSFPGEQFF. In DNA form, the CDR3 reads TGTGCCAGCAGTTTCCCGGGGGAGCAGTTCTTC.

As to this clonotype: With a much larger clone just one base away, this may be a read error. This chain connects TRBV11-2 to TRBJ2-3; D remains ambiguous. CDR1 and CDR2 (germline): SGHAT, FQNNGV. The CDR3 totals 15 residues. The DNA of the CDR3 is TGCGCCAGCAGCCAAGATAGCCCGAGCCCAGATACGCAGTATTTT. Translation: CASSQDSPSPDTQYF.

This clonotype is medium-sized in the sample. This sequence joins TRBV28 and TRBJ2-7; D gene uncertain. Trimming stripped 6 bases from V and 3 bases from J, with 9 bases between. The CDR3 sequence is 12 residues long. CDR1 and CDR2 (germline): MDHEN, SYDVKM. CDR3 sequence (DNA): TGTGCCAGCAGAACTACGGGCTACGAGCAGTACTTC. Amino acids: CASRTTGYEQYF.

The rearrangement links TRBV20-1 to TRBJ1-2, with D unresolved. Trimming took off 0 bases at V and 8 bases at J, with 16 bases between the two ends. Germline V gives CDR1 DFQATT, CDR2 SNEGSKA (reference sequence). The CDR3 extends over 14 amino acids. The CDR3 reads CSARDTQEARGYTF. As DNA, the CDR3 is TGCAGTGCTAGAGATACTCAGGAGGCTCGGGGCTACACCTTC.

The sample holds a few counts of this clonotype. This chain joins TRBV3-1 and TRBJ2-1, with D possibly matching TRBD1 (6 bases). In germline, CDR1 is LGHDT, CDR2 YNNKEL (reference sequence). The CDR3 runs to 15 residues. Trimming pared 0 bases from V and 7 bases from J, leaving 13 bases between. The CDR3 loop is CASSQEEDSKNEQFF. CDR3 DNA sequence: TGTGCCAGCAGCCAAGAAGAGGACAGCAAAAATGAGCAGTTCTTC.

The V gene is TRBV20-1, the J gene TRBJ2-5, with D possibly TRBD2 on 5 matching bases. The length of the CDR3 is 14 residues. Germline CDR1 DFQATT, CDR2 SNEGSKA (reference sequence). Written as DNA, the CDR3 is TGCAGCGTCGGAGGTATGGAGCTCGAAGAGACCCAGTACTTC. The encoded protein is CSVGGMELEETQYF.

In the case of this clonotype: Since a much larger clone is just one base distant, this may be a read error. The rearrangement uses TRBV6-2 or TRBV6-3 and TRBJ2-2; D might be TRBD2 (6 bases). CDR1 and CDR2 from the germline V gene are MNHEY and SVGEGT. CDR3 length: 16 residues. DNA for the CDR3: TGTGCCAGCAGTCCTCTTGGGACTCCGAACACCGGGCAGCTGTTTTTT. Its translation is CASSPLGTPNTGQLFF.

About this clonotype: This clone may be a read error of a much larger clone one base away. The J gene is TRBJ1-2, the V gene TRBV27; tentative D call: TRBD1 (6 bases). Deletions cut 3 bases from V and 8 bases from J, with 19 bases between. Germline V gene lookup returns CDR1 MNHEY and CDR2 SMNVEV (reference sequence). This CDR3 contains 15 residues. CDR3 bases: TGTGCCAGCAGTTTTTGGGACATGCCCAGGATGGGCTACACCTTC. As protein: CASSFWDMPRMGYTF.

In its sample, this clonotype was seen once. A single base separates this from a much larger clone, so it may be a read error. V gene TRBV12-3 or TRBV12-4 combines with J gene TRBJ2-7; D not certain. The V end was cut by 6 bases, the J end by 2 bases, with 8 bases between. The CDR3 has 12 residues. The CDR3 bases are TGTGCCAGCAGACGGACCACCTACGAGCAGTACTTC. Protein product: CASRRTTYEQYF.

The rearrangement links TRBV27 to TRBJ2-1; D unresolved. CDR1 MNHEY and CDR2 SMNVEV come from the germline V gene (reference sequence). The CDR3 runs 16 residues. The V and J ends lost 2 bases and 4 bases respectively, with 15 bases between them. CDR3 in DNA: TGTGCCAGCAGTTTACTCCTGGTCCTTGGTTACAATGAGCAGTTCTTC. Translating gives CASSLLLVLGYNEQFF.

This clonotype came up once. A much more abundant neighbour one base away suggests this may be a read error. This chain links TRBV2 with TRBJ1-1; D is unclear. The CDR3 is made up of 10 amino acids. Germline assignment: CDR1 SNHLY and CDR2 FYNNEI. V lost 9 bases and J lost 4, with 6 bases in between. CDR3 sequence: CARRSTEAFF. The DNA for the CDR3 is TGTGCCAGAAGGAGCACTGAAGCTTTCTTT.

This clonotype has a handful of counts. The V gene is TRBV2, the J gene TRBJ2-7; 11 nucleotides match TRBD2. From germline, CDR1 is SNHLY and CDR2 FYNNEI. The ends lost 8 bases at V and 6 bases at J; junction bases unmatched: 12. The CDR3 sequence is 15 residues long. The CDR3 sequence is CASALTSGERSEQYF. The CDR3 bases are TGTGCCAGCGCGCTGACTAGCGGGGAAAGGTCCGAGCAGTACTTC.

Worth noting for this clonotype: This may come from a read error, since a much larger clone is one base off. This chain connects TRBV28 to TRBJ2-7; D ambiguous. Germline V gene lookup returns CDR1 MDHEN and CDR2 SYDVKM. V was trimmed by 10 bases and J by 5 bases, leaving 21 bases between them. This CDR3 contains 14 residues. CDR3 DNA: TGTGCCACCCGTCCCTTGAGTATGCGAAACGAGCAGTACTTC. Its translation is CATRPLSMRNEQYF.

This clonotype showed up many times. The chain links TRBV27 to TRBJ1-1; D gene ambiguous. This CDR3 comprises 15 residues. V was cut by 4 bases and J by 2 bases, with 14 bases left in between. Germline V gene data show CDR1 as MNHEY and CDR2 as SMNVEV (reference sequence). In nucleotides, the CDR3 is TGTGCCAGCAGTTCCGTATTGGAGGAAAACACTGAAGCTTTCTTT. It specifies CASSSVLEENTEAFF.

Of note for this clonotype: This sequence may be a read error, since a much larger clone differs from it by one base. As DNA, the CDR3 is TGCGCCAGCAGCCTACAACAGGGGGTAGGTCGGCCCCAGCATTTT. Translated, it gives CASSLQQGVGRPQHF. The chain joins TRBV4-1 to TRBJ1-5, with TRBD1 matching over 8 bases. CDR1 is MGHRA and CDR2 is YSYEKL in the germline V gene. The CDR3 is made up of 15 amino acids. The J segment lost 9 bases and the V segment lost 4 bases, leaving 11 bases of the junction unmatched.

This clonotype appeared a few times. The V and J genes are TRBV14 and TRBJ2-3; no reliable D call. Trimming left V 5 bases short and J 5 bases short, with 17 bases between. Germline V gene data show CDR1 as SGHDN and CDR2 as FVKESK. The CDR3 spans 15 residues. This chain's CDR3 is CASSSGGGLQDTQYF. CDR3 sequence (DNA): TGTGCCAGCAGCTCGGGCGGTGGGTTGCAAGATACGCAGTATTTT.

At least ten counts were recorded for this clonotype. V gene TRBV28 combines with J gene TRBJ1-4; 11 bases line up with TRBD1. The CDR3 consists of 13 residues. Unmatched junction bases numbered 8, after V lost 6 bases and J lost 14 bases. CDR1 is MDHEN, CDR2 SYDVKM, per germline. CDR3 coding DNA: TGTGCCAGCAGCACCTGGGACAGGGGGATTCTGTTTTTT. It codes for CASSTWDRGILFF.